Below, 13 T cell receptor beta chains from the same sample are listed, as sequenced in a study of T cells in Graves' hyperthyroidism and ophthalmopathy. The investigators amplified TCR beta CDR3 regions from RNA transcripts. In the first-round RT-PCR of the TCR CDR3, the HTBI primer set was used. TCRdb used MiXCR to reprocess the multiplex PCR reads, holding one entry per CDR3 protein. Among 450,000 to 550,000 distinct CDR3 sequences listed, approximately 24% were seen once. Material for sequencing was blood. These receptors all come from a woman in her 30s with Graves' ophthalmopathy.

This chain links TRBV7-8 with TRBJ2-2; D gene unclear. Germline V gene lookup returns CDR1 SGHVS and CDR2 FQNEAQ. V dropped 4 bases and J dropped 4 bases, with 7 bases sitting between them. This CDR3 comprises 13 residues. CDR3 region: CASSYVTTGELFF. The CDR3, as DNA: TGTGCCAGCAGCTACGTCACCACCGGGGAGCTGTTTTTT.

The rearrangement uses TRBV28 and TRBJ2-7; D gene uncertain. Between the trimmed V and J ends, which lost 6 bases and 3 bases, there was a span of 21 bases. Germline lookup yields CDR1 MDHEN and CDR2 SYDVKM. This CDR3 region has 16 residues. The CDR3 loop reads CASSPTPRTRLYEQYF. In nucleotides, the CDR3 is TGTGCCAGCAGCCCTACTCCCCGGACGCGCCTCTACGAGCAGTACTTC.

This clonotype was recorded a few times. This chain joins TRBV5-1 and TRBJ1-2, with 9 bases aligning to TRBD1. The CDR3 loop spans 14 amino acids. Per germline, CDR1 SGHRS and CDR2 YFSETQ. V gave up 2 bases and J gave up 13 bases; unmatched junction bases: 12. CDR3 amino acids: CASSFPRTGEGGTF. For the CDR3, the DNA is TGCGCCAGCAGCTTTCCCCGGACAGGGGAAGGTGGCACCTTC.

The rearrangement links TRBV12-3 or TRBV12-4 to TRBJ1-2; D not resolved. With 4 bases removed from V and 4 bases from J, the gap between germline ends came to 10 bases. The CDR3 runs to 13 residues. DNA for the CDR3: TGTGCCAGCAGTTCTGACACCGTCTATGGCTACACCTTC. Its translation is CASSSDTVYGYTF.

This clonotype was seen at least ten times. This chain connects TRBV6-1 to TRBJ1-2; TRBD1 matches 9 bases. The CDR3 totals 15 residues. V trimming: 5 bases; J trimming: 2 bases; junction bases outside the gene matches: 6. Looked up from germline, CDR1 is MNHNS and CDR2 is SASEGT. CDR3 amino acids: CASSKNRGPNYGYTF. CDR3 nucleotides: TGTGCCAGCAGTAAAAACAGGGGGCCCAACTATGGCTACACCTTC.

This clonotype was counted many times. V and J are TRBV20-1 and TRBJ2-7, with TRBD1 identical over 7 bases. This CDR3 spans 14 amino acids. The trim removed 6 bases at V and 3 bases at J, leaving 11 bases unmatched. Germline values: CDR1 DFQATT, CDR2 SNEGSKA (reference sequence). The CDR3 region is CSANRDSQSYEQYF. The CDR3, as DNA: TGCAGTGCCAACCGGGACAGCCAAAGCTACGAGCAGTACTTC.

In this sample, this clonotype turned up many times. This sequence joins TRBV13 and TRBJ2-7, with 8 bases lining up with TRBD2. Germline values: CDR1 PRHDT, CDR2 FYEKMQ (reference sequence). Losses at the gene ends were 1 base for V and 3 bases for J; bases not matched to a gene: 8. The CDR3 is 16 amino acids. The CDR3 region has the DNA TGTGCCAGCAGCTTAGTGATTGCGGGGGGCAGCTACGAGCAGTACTTC. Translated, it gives CASSLVIAGGSYEQYF.

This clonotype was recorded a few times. CDR3 in amino acids: CATSRSPPSQLGFNEQYF. As DNA, the CDR3 is TGTGCCACCAGCAGGAGCCCTCCTTCACAGCTGGGGTTCAACGAGCAGTACTTC. The rearrangement links TRBV15 to TRBJ2-7; no clear D. CDR1 is LNHNV, CDR2 YYDKDF, per germline (reference sequence). This CDR3 spans 18 amino acids. V was trimmed by 3 bases and J by 5 bases, leaving 26 bases between them. The full variable domain, with the rest looked up from reference TRBV15 and TRBJ2-7, is DAMVIQNPRYQVTQFGKPVTLSCSQTLNHNVMYWYQQKSSQAPKLLFHYYDKDFNNEADTPDNFQSRRPNTSFCFLDIRSPGLGDTAMYLCATSRSPPSQLGFNEQYFGPGTRLTVT.

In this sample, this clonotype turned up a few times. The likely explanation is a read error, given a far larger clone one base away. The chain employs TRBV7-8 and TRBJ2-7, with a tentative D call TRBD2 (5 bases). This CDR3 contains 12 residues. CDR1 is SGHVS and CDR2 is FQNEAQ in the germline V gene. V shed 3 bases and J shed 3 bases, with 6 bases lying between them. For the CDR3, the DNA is TGTGCCAGCAGCTTCGGGAACTACGAGCAGTACTTC. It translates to CASSFGNYEQYF.

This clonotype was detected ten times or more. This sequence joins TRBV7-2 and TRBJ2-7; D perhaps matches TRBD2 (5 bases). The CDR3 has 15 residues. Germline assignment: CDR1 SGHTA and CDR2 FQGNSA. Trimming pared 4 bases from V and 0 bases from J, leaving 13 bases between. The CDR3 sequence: CASSSQTGSSYEQYF. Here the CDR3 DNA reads TGTGCCAGCAGCTCCCAGACTGGGAGCTCCTACGAGCAGTACTTC.

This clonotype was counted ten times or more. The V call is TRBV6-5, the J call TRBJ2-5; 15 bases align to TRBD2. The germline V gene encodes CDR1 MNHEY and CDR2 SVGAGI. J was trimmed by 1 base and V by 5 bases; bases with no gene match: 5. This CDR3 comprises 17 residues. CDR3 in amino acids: CASSTGTSGGSQETQYF. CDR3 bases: TGTGCCAGCAGTACTGGGACTAGCGGGGGGTCCCAAGAGACCCAGTACTTC.

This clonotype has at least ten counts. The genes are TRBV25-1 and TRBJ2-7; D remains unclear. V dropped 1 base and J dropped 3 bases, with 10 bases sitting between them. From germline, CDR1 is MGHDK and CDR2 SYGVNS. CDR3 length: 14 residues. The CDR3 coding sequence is TGTGCCAGCAGTGAATTTAGCAAGCTCTACGAGCAGTACTTC. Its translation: CASSEFSKLYEQYF.

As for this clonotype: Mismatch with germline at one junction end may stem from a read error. The DNA for the CDR3 is TGTGCTTGTGGTTTGGTCCCATATCGACGTAGAAACACCATATATTTT. Its translation is CACGLVPYRRRNTIYF. The chain recombines TRBV12-5 with TRBJ1-3; D unresolved. The CDR3 is 16 residues long. Germline CDR1 is LGHNT and CDR2 is FRNRAP. Using reference TRBV12-5 and TRBJ1-3 for the parts outside the CDR3, the full variable domain is DARVTQTPRHKVTEMGQEVTMRCQPILGHNTVFWYRQTMMQGLELLAYFRNRAPLDDSGMPKDRFSAEMPDATLATLKIQPSEPRDSAVYFCACGLVPYRRRNTIYFGEGSWLTVV.